This entry describes one T cell receptor (beta chain). Its antigen is not known. This entry comes from a study of persistence of HIV-infected CD4 T cells. Study summary: Isolated cells were CMV- and HIV-1 Gag-responding CD4+ T cells.

This CDR3 contains 19 residues. Germline-derived CDR1 and CDR2 are LNHDA and SQIVND (reference sequence). V shed 3 bases and J shed 7 bases, with 28 bases lying between them. Stimulation used around 9.1 ug/mL lysate from CMV-infected fibroblasts. CD40L-negative CD69-negative CD45RO-high memory CD4+ T cells were sorted as populations depleted of antigen-responding cells. Sequencing used immunoSEQ version 4 in survey mode. Clones were read by immunoSEQ multiplex PCR, and TCRdb kept only the in-frame ones, dropping some. The data show over 25,000 clones, 65% to 90% seen once. The material sequenced was CD4+ T cells sorted from PBMCs after roughly 18-hour stimulation, taken from a patient who received antiretroviral therapy. The chain uses TRBV19 and TRBJ2-1, with D possibly being TRBD1 or TRBD2 (9 bases each). The receptor's source is an adult man with HIV who was CMV-seropositive. CDR3 residues: CASSMEPGQGGTSQNEQFF. CDR3 in DNA: TGTGCCAGTAGTATGGAGCCGGGACAGGGAGGGACTAGCCAGAATGAGCAGTTCTTC.